Described below is a single T cell receptor beta chain sequence and its context. This clonotype has at least ten counts. What antigen it recognizes has not been identified. At one end, the junction sequence differs from germline, possibly due to a read error. The CDR3 goes from the cysteine to the phenylalanine over 15 residues. The retained sequence is limited to the CDR3, 45 bases, with the frame set at the first base. CDR1 and CDR2 (SGHTA, FQGNSA) derive from the germline V gene. This entry is derived from a study of T cell repertoires in cytomegalovirus infection (dated by TCRdb to between 2017 and 2020). In terms of the full investigation: The HLA type of each donor mattered for the analysis, because public TCR beta signatures pointed to carriage of CMV infection along with the matching HLA type. The full study reports these points: The ex vivo response was dominated by HLA-C-restricted CMV-specific TCR beta clonotypes, which also provided the single most frequent clonotype in two of eight donors. In both this cohort and an independent cohort of under 450 donors, the cumulative frequency of public TCR beta family members distinguished carriers of CMV infection plus the relevant HLA type.

The sequencing machine was an Illumina HiSeq 1500. TCRdb cleaned the public reads at Q25 with fastp, built clones with MiXCR and kept in-frame beta chains. A single entry per CDR3 protein holds the most common genes and DNA from its merged rows. Here the sample has about 140,000 distinct CDR3 sequences; approximately 5.9% occur a single time. Over 15% of the sample is in the top ten clones. Input material: PBMCs. The V and J genes are TRBV7-2 and TRBJ2-7, with TRBD1 identical over 8 junction bases. The origin of this receptor is a human donor in good health (CMV status not recorded). Some clones in this sample may be carry-over from other donors' samples. The CDR3 region: CASSLEAGGSHEQYF. The sequenced DNA: TGTGCCAGCAGCTTAGAAGCAGGGGGCTCCCACGAGCAGTACTTC.